The 9 T cell receptor beta chains reported below all come from one sample, sequenced in a study of a mutant IDH1 vaccine in newly diagnosed glioma. These receptors are not linked to any known antigen. The time point is: week 11, during vaccination. In the vaccine, a single dose held 300 ug of the mutant IDH1 20-mer peptide, along with topical imiquimod. Profiling relied on immunoSEQ multiplex PCR, and the TCRdb table lists in-frame clones only, not all of them. The table records about 67,000 clones, over 75% of them present only once. The source was PBMCs, collected from a glioma patient whose treatment included an IDH1 peptide vaccine. These receptor sequences come from a man aged 40-50 years with glioma.

The gene calls are TRBV7-8 and TRBJ2-3, with a possible D match to TRBD2 (6 bases). The CDR3 totals 11 residues. V dropped 2 bases and J dropped 14 bases, with 11 bases sitting between them. CDR1 and CDR2 (germline): SGHVS, FQNEAQ. CDR3 region: CASSLQGLVYF. The CDR3, as DNA: TGTGCCAGCAGCTTACAGGGACTTGTGTATTTT.

The CDR3 nucleotides read TGTGCCAGTAGCTTACATCGGGTGGGAAAATGGAACACTGAAGCTTTCTTT. The encoded protein is CASSLHRVGKWNTEAFF. This chain links TRBV19 with TRBJ1-1; D call uncertain. Trimming shortened V by 6 bases and J by 1 base, and 21 bases separated the two germline ends. Germline CDR1 LNHDA, CDR2 SQIVND (reference sequence). This CDR3 spans 17 amino acids.

The chain is built from TRBV14 and TRBJ1-5; D unclear. Germline V CDR1 and CDR2: SGHDN, FVKESK. V lost 5 bases, J lost 6 bases, and 8 bases lay in between. The CDR3 sequence is 12 residues long. CDR3 sequence: CASSSTGQPQHF. CDR3 coding DNA: TGTGCCAGCAGCTCTACGGGTCAGCCCCAGCATTTT.

The V gene is TRBV6-6, the J gene TRBJ2-7; a weak D match, TRBD1 (5 bases). Germline V gives CDR1 MNHNY, CDR2 SVGAGI (reference sequence). The CDR3 extends over 13 amino acids. Trimming pared 11 bases from V and 3 bases from J, leaving 17 bases between. The DNA of the CDR3 is TGTGCCGGCACCGGCGCAGGGTACTACGAGCAGTACTTC. It encodes CAGTGAGYYEQYF.

The chain carries TRBV6-1 and TRBJ2-5, with 9 bases that match TRBD1. Germline CDR1 MNHNS, CDR2 SASEGT. The CDR3 sequence is 13 residues long. J gave up 1 base and V 6 bases, and 0 bases lay outside the gene matches. The CDR3 DNA reads as TGTGCCAGCAGGGACAGGGGCCAAGAGACCCAGTACTTC. Residues: CASRDRGQETQYF.

This clone has just a few counts. The chain combines TRBV27 with TRBJ1-1; D perhaps matches TRBD1 (6 bases). The V end lost 6 bases, the J end lost 3 bases, and 14 bases lay between the germline ends. CDR3 length: 14 residues. Germline V gene lookup returns CDR1 MNHEY and CDR2 SMNVEV (reference sequence). CDR3 nucleotides: TGTGCCAGCAGCCGATACCCAGGGGACACTGAAGCTTTCTTT. This translates into CASSRYPGDTEAFF.

This clone was seen more than once but under ten times. CDR3: CASSVGGLAEVEQYF. The CDR3 region has the DNA TGTGCCAGCAGCGTAGGGGGACTAGCGGAGGTCGAGCAGTACTTC. The rearrangement links TRBV9 to TRBJ2-7, with 11 positions matching TRBD2. There are 15 residues in the CDR3. The J segment lost 6 bases and the V segment lost 0 bases, leaving 5 bases of the junction unmatched. CDR1 is SGDLS and CDR2 is YYNGEE in the germline V gene.

The chain carries TRBV7-3 and TRBJ2-2, with 7 bases matching TRBD2. The CDR3 is 13 residues long. The germline V gene has CDR1 SGHTA and CDR2 FQGTGA. V trimming: 5 bases; J trimming: 7 bases; junction bases outside the gene matches: 4. CDR3 in DNA: TGTGCCAGCAGCCAGCGGGATCTCGGGGAGCTGTTTTTT. It yields the protein CASSQRDLGELFF.

J is TRBJ1-3 and V is TRBV4-2, with no clear D. Germline V gene data show CDR1 as LGHNA and CDR2 as YNFKEQ. CDR3 length equals 16 residues. Trimming left V 3 bases short and J 0 bases short, with 12 bases between. The CDR3 protein is CASSQSPEGSGNTIYF. The CDR3 DNA follows: TGTGCCAGCAGCCAGAGTCCAGAAGGCTCTGGAAACACCATATATTTT.